This entry concerns a single TCR beta chain. Its antigen is currently unknown. The data derive from a study of T cell responses to AZD1222 COVID-19 vaccine. Study results and limitations: Reportedly, nearly half the spike-specific TCRs target unmutated variant regions. In a largely white British group with more females than males, clonal diversity was possibly underestimated.

Germline V gene sequence: CDR1 SGDLS, CDR2 YYNGEE. The CDR3 runs 15 residues. Trimming removed 4 bases at V and 0 bases at J, with 13 bases between. Profiled with immunoSEQ multiplex PCR; TCRdb holds only in-frame clones, not every one. The table includes tens of thousands of clones, around 90% detected once. V and J are TRBV9 and TRBJ1-2; D is unresolved. The origin of this receptor is an adult who received the AZD1222 COVID-19 vaccine. The specimen comprised peripheral blood, sampled 28 days after the second AZD1222 dose. The CDR3 loop is CASSPEGGTNYGYTF. In DNA, the CDR3 is TGTGCCAGCAGCCCAGAAGGAGGGACTAACTATGGCTACACCTTC.